One and the same sample provided the 2 T cell receptor beta chains below, sequenced in a study of blood T cell repertoires in COVID-19. Produced via immunoSEQ multiplex PCR; TCRdb's table is partial and in-frame only. Altogether approximately 300,000 clones are present, 70% to 90% being singletons, with the ten largest covering over 4%. Sequencing input: PBMCs or T cells enriched from blood (not recorded which). Receptor source: a woman aged 30 to 39 who had recovered from COVID-19.

This clone was counted between two and nine times. Different DNA sequences within this sample yield the same CDR3. The V call is TRBV19, the J call TRBJ1-5; D gene ambiguous. The CDR3 contains 13 residues. V shed 3 bases and J shed 2 bases, with 5 bases lying between them. CDR1 and CDR2 (germline): LNHDA, SQIVND (reference sequence). This CDR3 is CASSITGNQPQHF. Written as DNA, the CDR3 is TGTGCCAGTAGTATTACAGGCAATCAGCCCCAGCATTTT. Looking up the rest from reference TRBV19 and TRBJ1-5 gives the full variable domain: DGGITQSPKYLFRKEGQNVTLSCEQNLNHDAMYWYRQDPGQGLRLIYYSQIVNDFQKGDIAEGYSVSREKKESFPLTVTSAQKNPTAFYLCASSITGNQPQHFGDGTRLSIL.

In this sample, this clone turned up a few times. The chain links TRBV10-3 to TRBJ2-7, with no clear D. Germline-derived CDR1 and CDR2 are ENHRY and SYGVKD. The V gene lost 3 bases and the J gene lost 3 bases, with 9 bases spanning the gap. The CDR3 is 13 residues long. This CDR3 is CAISELLNYEQYF. In DNA, the CDR3 is TGTGCCATCAGTGAACTCCTTAACTACGAGCAGTACTTC.